The rows below give T cell receptor beta chains drawn from one sample of a study of Ad26.COV2.S vaccination and SARS-CoV-2 variants. TCRdb keeps only in-frame clones here, not all; method: immunoSEQ multiplex PCR. This table has some 480,000 clones, about 83% appearing once. The sequencing here drew on peripheral blood, taken in a trial of Ad26.COV2.S vaccine versus placebo. These TCRs come from a person aged 18-65 years who received the Ad26.COV2.S COVID-19 vaccine or a placebo. CDR3s include the opening cysteine and the closing phenylalanine or tryptophan. A D gene is named only where the DNA matches it firmly. Clone sizes are given selectively: once, few, many, or a class where the clone is expanded.

abundance: few
d_gene: -
j_gene: TRBJ2-1
v_gene: TRBV9
CDR3nt: TGTGCCAGCAGCGTAGGACTTAGGAATGAGCAGTTCTTC
CDR3aa: CASSVGLRNEQFF

abundance: -
d_gene: -
j_gene: TRBJ1-1
v_gene: TRBV2
CDR3nt: TGTGCCAGCAGTATGTGGAACACTGAAGCTTTCTTT
CDR3aa: CASSMWNTEAFF

abundance: -
d_gene: TRBD2
j_gene: TRBJ2-1
v_gene: TRBV10-3
CDR3nt: TGTGCCATCAGTGCCACTCTCGCGGGAGGGCGTATTGAGCAGTTCTTC
CDR3aa: CAISATLAGGRIEQFF

abundance: -
d_gene: -
j_gene: TRBJ2-7
v_gene: TRBV6-6
CDR3nt: TGTGCCAGCAGTTACCCCCCCGGCTTAGCTTCCTACGAGCAGTACTTC
CDR3aa: CASSYPPGLASYEQYF

abundance: -
d_gene: TRBD1
j_gene: TRBJ2-5
v_gene: TRBV7-7
CDR3nt: TGTGCCAGCAGCTTAGTTGCCGGACAGGGTGGAGAGACCCAGTACTTC
CDR3aa: CASSLVAGQGGETQYF

abundance: -
d_gene: -
j_gene: TRBJ1-2
v_gene: TRBV10-3
CDR3nt: TGTGCCATCAGCCTAAAACAGGGAGAGGGGGGTGGCTACACCTTC
CDR3aa: CAISLKQGEGGGYTF

abundance: few
d_gene: -
j_gene: TRBJ1-4
v_gene: TRBV5-5
CDR3nt: TGTGCCAGCAGCAGGGGATCCGGGACGGCGAATGAAAAACTGTTTTTT
CDR3aa: CASSRGSGTANEKLFF

abundance: -
d_gene: TRBD2
j_gene: TRBJ2-3
v_gene: TRBV7-2
CDR3nt: TGTGCCAGCAGCTTAGACGGGAGGAGCACAGATACGCAGTATTTT
CDR3aa: CASSLDGRSTDTQYF

abundance: -
d_gene: -
j_gene: TRBJ1-5
v_gene: TRBV30
CDR3nt: TGTGCCTGGAGTGAAGCCCCGAATCAGCCCCAGCATTTT
CDR3aa: CAWSEAPNQPQHF

abundance: few
d_gene: -
j_gene: TRBJ2-3
v_gene: TRBV7-2
CDR3nt: TGTGCCAGCAGCTCAAGGATTTTCGGTTCTGCGCAGTATTTT
CDR3aa: CASSSRIFGSAQYF

abundance: -
d_gene: -
j_gene: TRBJ1-5
v_gene: TRBV7-9
CDR3nt: TGTGCCAGCAGCCCCGTTACGGGGGCTGATCAGCCCCAGCATTTT
CDR3aa: CASSPVTGADQPQHF

abundance: -
d_gene: -
j_gene: TRBJ2-7
v_gene: TRBV30
CDR3nt: TGTGCCTGGAGTGGAGGCCTGGACAGCCAAAGGTACTTC
CDR3aa: CAWSGGLDSQRYF

abundance: -
d_gene: TRBD1
j_gene: TRBJ2-2
v_gene: TRBV18
CDR3nt: TGTGCCAGCTCACCATCCAGGACAGGAATCAACACCGGGGAGCTGTTTTTT
CDR3aa: CASSPSRTGINTGELFF

abundance: -
d_gene: TRBD2
j_gene: TRBJ2-5
v_gene: TRBV29-1
CDR3nt: TGCAGCGTTGAACTCCTAGCGGGAGGAGGGGTAGAGACCCAGTACTTC
CDR3aa: CSVELLAGGGVETQYF

abundance: -
d_gene: -
j_gene: TRBJ1-1
v_gene: TRBV11-2
CDR3nt: TGTGCCAGCAGTCAGACCCTACTTCGCACTGAAGCTTTCTTT
CDR3aa: CASSQTLLRTEAFF

abundance: once
d_gene: TRBD1
j_gene: TRBJ1-2
v_gene: TRBV28
CDR3nt: TGTGCCAGCAGTTTACCAGGGGGTGGCTACACCTTC
CDR3aa: CASSLPGGGYTF

abundance: few
d_gene: -
j_gene: TRBJ1-2
v_gene: TRBV4-2
CDR3nt: TGTGCCAGCAGCCAAGAGGAGGGGGGCAACTATGGCTACACCTTC
CDR3aa: CASSQEEGGNYGYTF

abundance: few
d_gene: -
j_gene: TRBJ1-3
v_gene: TRBV6-6
CDR3nt: TGTGCCAGCAGAAGGACAGCAGACTCTGGAAACACCATATATTTT
CDR3aa: CASRRTADSGNTIYF

abundance: -
d_gene: -
j_gene: TRBJ1-1
v_gene: TRBV5-1
CDR3nt: TGCGCCAGCAGCCTAGGACGGAACACTGAAGCTTTCTTT
CDR3aa: CASSLGRNTEAFF

abundance: few
d_gene: TRBD2
j_gene: TRBJ2-1
v_gene: TRBV27
CDR3nt: TGTGCCAGCAGTCCACAGCGGGAGTACAATGAGCAGTTCTTC
CDR3aa: CASSPQREYNEQFF

abundance: once
d_gene: TRBD1
j_gene: TRBJ2-1
v_gene: TRBV4-1
CDR3nt: TGCGCCAGCGGTATGGGACAGGGGGTTTGGAATGAGCAGTTCTTC
CDR3aa: CASGMGQGVWNEQFF

abundance: -
d_gene: -
j_gene: TRBJ2-7
v_gene: TRBV29-1
CDR3nt: TGCAGCGTTGGACGGGCGGCCTACGAGCAGTACTTC
CDR3aa: CSVGRAAYEQYF

abundance: -
d_gene: -
j_gene: TRBJ2-7
v_gene: TRBV5-8
CDR3nt: TGTGCCAGCAGCTGGGGGGCAGACCGTCGGGAGCAGTACTTC
CDR3aa: CASSWGADRREQYF

abundance: -
d_gene: -
j_gene: TRBJ1-1
v_gene: TRBV5-6
CDR3nt: TGTGCCAGCAGCTTGGGGGTGCGGACTGAAGCTTTCTTT
CDR3aa: CASSLGVRTEAFF

abundance: once
d_gene: -
j_gene: TRBJ2-7
v_gene: TRBV23-1
CDR3nt: TGCGCCAGCAGAAACGGAGTTTTTAACTCCTACGAGCAGTACTTC
CDR3aa: CASRNGVFNSYEQYF

abundance: -
d_gene: TRBD1
j_gene: TRBJ1-4
v_gene: TRBV28
CDR3nt: TGTGCCAGCACCCCCGAAGGGACAGGGGTGGGAAAACTGTTTTTT
CDR3aa: CASTPEGTGVGKLFF

abundance: once
d_gene: -
j_gene: TRBJ2-1
v_gene: TRBV27
CDR3nt: TGTGCCAGCAGCCCACCGGGACACATTTACAATGAGCAGTTCTTC
CDR3aa: CASSPPGHIYNEQFF

abundance: -
d_gene: -
j_gene: TRBJ2-5
v_gene: TRBV6-6
CDR3nt: TGTGCCAGCACACGGCAGGTCCCAGGTGCCCAGTACTTC
CDR3aa: CASTRQVPGAQYF

abundance: -
d_gene: -
j_gene: TRBJ2-2
v_gene: TRBV4-2
CDR3nt: TGTGCCAGCAGCCAAGTGGGGGCTAACACCGGGGAGCTGTTTTTT
CDR3aa: CASSQVGANTGELFF

abundance: -
d_gene: -
j_gene: TRBJ2-7
v_gene: TRBV6-6
CDR3nt: TGTGCCAGCAGTGGTAGGGGCGAGCAGTACTTC
CDR3aa: CASSGRGEQYF

abundance: -
d_gene: -
j_gene: TRBJ2-1
v_gene: TRBV19
CDR3nt: TGTGCCAGTAGTCCGGGGTTGACCTACAATGAGCAGTTCTTC
CDR3aa: CASSPGLTYNEQFF

abundance: once
d_gene: -
j_gene: TRBJ2-7
v_gene: TRBV7-2
CDR3nt: TGTGCCAGCAGCTTAGGAAGGGTACGAGAGCAGTACTTC
CDR3aa: CASSLGRVREQYF

abundance: -
d_gene: -
j_gene: TRBJ1-1
v_gene: TRBV9
CDR3nt: TGTGCCAGCAGCGTAGGTTCCGGGAACACTGAAGCTTTCTTT
CDR3aa: CASSVGSGNTEAFF

abundance: once
d_gene: -
j_gene: TRBJ2-1
v_gene: TRBV7-2
CDR3nt: TGTGCCAGCAGCCTGGCGGGGAGATCGGACAATGAGCAGTTCTTC
CDR3aa: CASSLAGRSDNEQFF

abundance: -
d_gene: -
j_gene: TRBJ1-2
v_gene: TRBV4-2
CDR3nt: TGTGCCAGCAGCCAAGACCGCCGGGACGGCTATGGCTACACCTTC
CDR3aa: CASSQDRRDGYGYTF

abundance: -
d_gene: TRBD2
j_gene: TRBJ2-5
v_gene: TRBV29-1
CDR3nt: TGCAGCGTTCTGCGGGGGGGAGAGACCCAGTACTTC
CDR3aa: CSVLRGGETQYF

abundance: -
d_gene: -
j_gene: TRBJ2-6
v_gene: TRBV2
CDR3nt: TGTGCCAGCATTTCCCGGGAGGCAGGGGGTATCTCTGGGGCCAACGTCCTGACTTTC
CDR3aa: CASISREAGGISGANVLTF

abundance: -
d_gene: -
j_gene: TRBJ1-4
v_gene: TRBV29-1
CDR3nt: TGCAGCGTCCGGATCTCTAATGAAAAACTGTTTTTT
CDR3aa: CSVRISNEKLFF

abundance: few
d_gene: -
j_gene: TRBJ1-5
v_gene: TRBV6-6
CDR3nt: TGTGCCAGCAGTTCCAGATGGGATCAGCCCCAGCATTTT
CDR3aa: CASSSRWDQPQHF

abundance: -
d_gene: -
j_gene: TRBJ2-7
v_gene: TRBV7-8
CDR3nt: TGTGCCAGCAGCTCTCCATCCTACGAGCAGTACTTC
CDR3aa: CASSSPSYEQYF

abundance: -
d_gene: -
j_gene: TRBJ2-5
v_gene: TRBV19
CDR3nt: TGTGCCAGTAGTATTTCGGGGGCGAGGGTCGGTGAGACCCAGTACTTC
CDR3aa: CASSISGARVGETQYF

abundance: once
d_gene: -
j_gene: TRBJ2-1
v_gene: TRBV19
CDR3nt: TGTGCCAGTAGTACAGGGGTAGGGCCCTATGATGAGCAGTTCTTC
CDR3aa: CASSTGVGPYDEQFF

abundance: -
d_gene: -
j_gene: TRBJ2-6
v_gene: TRBV19
CDR3nt: TGTGCCAGGCTAGACTCTGGGGCCAACGTCCTGACTTTC
CDR3aa: CARLDSGANVLTF

abundance: -
d_gene: -
j_gene: TRBJ2-6
v_gene: TRBV5-4
CDR3nt: TGTGCCAGCAGCTTTGGACCCAACTCTGGGGCCAACGTCCTGACTTTC
CDR3aa: CASSFGPNSGANVLTF

abundance: -
d_gene: -
j_gene: TRBJ2-7
v_gene: TRBV11-2
CDR3nt: TGTGCCAGCAGCTACGGTACCTACGAGCAGTACTTC
CDR3aa: CASSYGTYEQYF

abundance: -
d_gene: -
j_gene: TRBJ1-4
v_gene: TRBV20-1
CDR3nt: TGCAGTGCTAGTCGTTTAGGAACAGCTAATGAAAAACTGTTTTTT
CDR3aa: CSASRLGTANEKLFF

abundance: -
d_gene: TRBD1
j_gene: TRBJ2-5
v_gene: TRBV5-1
CDR3nt: TGCGCCAGCAGCGTTGGGACAGGGAGGTTAGTGACCCAGTACTTC
CDR3aa: CASSVGTGRLVTQYF

abundance: once
d_gene: TRBD1
j_gene: TRBJ1-1
v_gene: TRBV4-1
CDR3nt: TGCGCCAGCAGCCAAGCCGCCCAGGGGGCGAACACTGAAGCTTTCTTT
CDR3aa: CASSQAAQGANTEAFF

abundance: -
d_gene: TRBD1
j_gene: TRBJ2-1
v_gene: TRBV24-1
CDR3nt: TGTGCCACCAGTGATCCACCAAGGACAGGGGGCAATGAGCAGTTCTTC
CDR3aa: CATSDPPRTGGNEQFF

abundance: -
d_gene: TRBD1
j_gene: TRBJ1-2
v_gene: TRBV7-2
CDR3nt: TGTGCCAGCAGTTTTAAAGGACAGGGGCCCTTAAGCTATGGCTACACCTTC
CDR3aa: CASSFKGQGPLSYGYTF

abundance: -
d_gene: -
j_gene: TRBJ2-1
v_gene: TRBV7-3
CDR3nt: TGTGCCAGCAGCTTCGGCCACGCATCTGGTGAGCAGTTCTTC
CDR3aa: CASSFGHASGEQFF

abundance: -
d_gene: TRBD2
j_gene: TRBJ2-7
v_gene: TRBV5-1
CDR3nt: TGCGCCAGCGCCCCGGCGGGGGCAATATTGAGCGGGAGGATTGTAGAGCAGTACTTC
CDR3aa: CASAPAGAILSGRIVEQYF

abundance: -
d_gene: TRBD1
j_gene: TRBJ1-5
v_gene: TRBV28
CDR3nt: TGTGCCAGCAGCTCCGGGACAGGGAAACGTCAGCCCCAGCATTTT
CDR3aa: CASSSGTGKRQPQHF

abundance: -
d_gene: -
j_gene: TRBJ2-7
v_gene: TRBV18
CDR3nt: TGTGCCAGCTCACCAGAAGGGGGTCTAGGGGAGCAGTACTTC
CDR3aa: CASSPEGGLGEQYF

abundance: -
d_gene: -
j_gene: TRBJ2-1
v_gene: TRBV3-1/TRBV3-2
CDR3nt: TGTGCCAGCAGCTTAGGGGTCGAGCAGTTCTTC
CDR3aa: CASSLGVEQFF

abundance: once
d_gene: TRBD2
j_gene: TRBJ2-3
v_gene: TRBV7-3
CDR3nt: TGTGCCAGCAGCTTAGCGGGAGGTCTTCCTGCGGATACGCAGTATTTT
CDR3aa: CASSLAGGLPADTQYF

abundance: -
d_gene: TRBD2
j_gene: TRBJ2-1
v_gene: TRBV6-2/TRBV6-3
CDR3nt: TGTGCCAGCCGCCTCGGCTGGCGGGAGATTGAGCAGTTCTTC
CDR3aa: CASRLGWREIEQFF

abundance: -
d_gene: -
j_gene: TRBJ1-1
v_gene: TRBV29-1
CDR3nt: TGCAGCGTTGAAGATAAATGGCAGGCCGAAGCTTTCTTT
CDR3aa: CSVEDKWQAEAFF

abundance: -
d_gene: -
j_gene: TRBJ1-6
v_gene: TRBV27
CDR3nt: TGTGCCAGCAGCCCGACTTATTCACCCCTCCACTTT
CDR3aa: CASSPTYSPLHF

abundance: -
d_gene: -
j_gene: TRBJ2-2
v_gene: TRBV19
CDR3nt: TGTGCCAGTAGTATAGCGTCCGGCGGGGCGAACACCGGGGAGCTGTTTTTT
CDR3aa: CASSIASGGANTGELFF